This section outlines one T cell receptor beta chain sequence together with its context. As yet, its antigen is unknown. Samples were taken at extremely preterm deliveries at roughly 23-28 weeks of gestation. The data belong to a study of naive CD8 T cells in extremely preterm neonates. General study points: Preterm infants showed shorter CDR3s, fewer N additions and less trimming than older groups.

Assay used: immunoSEQ multiplex PCR; TCRdb lists only in-frame clones, some missing. The sample has around 25,000 clones, about nine tenths seen once. The CDR3 contains 15 residues. Germline values: CDR1 MGHRA, CDR2 YSYEKL. Trimming took 2 bases from V and 1 from J; bases not matched to a gene: 1. This receptor was obtained from a boy who was born preterm. The genes are TRBV4-1 and TRBJ1-1; 10 bases align to TRBD1. The sample comprised naive CD8+ T cells from cord blood. DNA of the CDR3: TGCGCCAGCAGCCAAAGACAGGGGGCGAACACTGAAGCTTTCTTT. Protein sequence: CASSQRQGANTEAFF.